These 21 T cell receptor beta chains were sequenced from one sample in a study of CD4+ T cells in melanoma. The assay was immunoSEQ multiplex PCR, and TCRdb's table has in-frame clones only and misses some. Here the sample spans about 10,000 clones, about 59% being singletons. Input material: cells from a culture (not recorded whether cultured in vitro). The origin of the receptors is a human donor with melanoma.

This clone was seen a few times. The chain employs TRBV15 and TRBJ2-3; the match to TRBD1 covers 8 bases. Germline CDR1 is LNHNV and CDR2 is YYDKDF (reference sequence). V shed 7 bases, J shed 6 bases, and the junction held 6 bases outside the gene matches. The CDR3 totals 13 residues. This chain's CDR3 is CATTYRGFDTQYF. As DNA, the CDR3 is TGTGCCACCACTTACAGGGGGTTTGATACGCAGTATTTT.

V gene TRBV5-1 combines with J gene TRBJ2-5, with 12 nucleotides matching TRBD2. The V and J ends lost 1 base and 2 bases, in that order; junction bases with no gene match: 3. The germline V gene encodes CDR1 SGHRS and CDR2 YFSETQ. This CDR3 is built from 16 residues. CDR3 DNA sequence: TGCGCCAGCAGCTTGCTAGCGGGGGGGCAACAAGAGACCCAGTACTTC. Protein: CASSLLAGGQQETQYF.

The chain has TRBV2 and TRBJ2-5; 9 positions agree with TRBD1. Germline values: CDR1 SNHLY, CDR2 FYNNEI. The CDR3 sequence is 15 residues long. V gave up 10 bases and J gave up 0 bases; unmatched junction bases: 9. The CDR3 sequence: CATQLGTGYQETQYF. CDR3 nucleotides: TGTGCCACCCAACTGGGGACAGGGTACCAAGAGACCCAGTACTTC.

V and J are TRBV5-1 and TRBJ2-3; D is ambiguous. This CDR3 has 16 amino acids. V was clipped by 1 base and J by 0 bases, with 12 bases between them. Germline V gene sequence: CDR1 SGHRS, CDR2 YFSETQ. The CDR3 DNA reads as TGCGCCAGCAGCTTGCTTGGGTGGAAGAGCACAGATACGCAGTATTTT. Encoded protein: CASSLLGWKSTDTQYF.

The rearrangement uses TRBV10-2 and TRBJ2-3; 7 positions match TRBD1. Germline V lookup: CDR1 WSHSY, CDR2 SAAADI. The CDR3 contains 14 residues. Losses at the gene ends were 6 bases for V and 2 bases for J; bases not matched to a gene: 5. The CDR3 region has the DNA TGCGCCAGCAGCCGACAGGGTACCACAGATACGCAGTATTTT. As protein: CASSRQGTTDTQYF.

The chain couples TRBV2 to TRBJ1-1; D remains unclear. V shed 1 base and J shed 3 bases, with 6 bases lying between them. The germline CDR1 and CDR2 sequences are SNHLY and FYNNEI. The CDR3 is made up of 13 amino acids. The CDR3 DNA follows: TGTGCCAGCAGTGAAGACGGGGACACTGAAGCTTTCTTT. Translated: CASSEDGDTEAFF.

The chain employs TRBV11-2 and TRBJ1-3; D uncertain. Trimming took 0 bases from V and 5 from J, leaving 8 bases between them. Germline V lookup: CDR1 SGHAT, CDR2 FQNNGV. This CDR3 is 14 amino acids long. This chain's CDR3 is CASSLDRTRNTIYF. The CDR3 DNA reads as TGTGCCAGCAGCTTAGACAGGACCCGAAACACCATATATTTT.

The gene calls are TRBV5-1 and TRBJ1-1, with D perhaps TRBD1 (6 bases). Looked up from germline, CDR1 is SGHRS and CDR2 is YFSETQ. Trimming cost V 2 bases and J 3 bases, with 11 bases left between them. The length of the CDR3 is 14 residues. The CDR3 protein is CASSLSGVDTEAFF. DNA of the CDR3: TGCGCCAGCAGCTTATCAGGGGTAGACACTGAAGCTTTCTTT.

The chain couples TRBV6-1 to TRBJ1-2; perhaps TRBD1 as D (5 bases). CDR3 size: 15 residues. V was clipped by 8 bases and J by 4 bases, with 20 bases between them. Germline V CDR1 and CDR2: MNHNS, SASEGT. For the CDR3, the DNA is TGTGCCAGCCGAGGGATAGACAGTGGAGTCTATGGCTACACCTTC. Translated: CASRGIDSGVYGYTF.

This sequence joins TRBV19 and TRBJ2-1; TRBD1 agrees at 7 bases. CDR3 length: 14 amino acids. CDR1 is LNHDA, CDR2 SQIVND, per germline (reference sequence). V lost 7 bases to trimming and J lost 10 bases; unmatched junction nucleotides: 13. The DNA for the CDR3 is TGTGCCAGTAACCCGGGACAGCTAATACGAGAGCAGTTCTTC. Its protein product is CASNPGQLIREQFF.

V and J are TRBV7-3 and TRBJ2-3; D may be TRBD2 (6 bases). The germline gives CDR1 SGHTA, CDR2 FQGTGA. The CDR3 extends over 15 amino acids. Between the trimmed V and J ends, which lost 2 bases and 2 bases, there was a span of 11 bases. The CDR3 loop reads CASSLGGAITDTQYF. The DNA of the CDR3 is TGTGCCAGCAGCTTAGGCGGGGCCATCACAGATACGCAGTATTTT.

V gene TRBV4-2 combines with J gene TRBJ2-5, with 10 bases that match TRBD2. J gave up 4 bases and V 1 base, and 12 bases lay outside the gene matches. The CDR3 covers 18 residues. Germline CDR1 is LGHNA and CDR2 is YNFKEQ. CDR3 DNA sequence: TGTGCCAGCAGCCAAGCCGGGCTAGCGGGGGTAGCGGGAGAGACCCAGTACTTC. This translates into CASSQAGLAGVAGETQYF.

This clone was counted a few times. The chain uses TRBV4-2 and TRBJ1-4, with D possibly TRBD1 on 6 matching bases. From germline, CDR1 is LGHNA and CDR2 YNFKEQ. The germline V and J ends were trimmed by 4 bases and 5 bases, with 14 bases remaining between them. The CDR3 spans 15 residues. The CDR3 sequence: CASSRGGQSNEKLFF. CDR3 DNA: TGTGCCAGCAGCCGAGGGGGGCAGTCGAATGAAAAACTGTTTTTT.

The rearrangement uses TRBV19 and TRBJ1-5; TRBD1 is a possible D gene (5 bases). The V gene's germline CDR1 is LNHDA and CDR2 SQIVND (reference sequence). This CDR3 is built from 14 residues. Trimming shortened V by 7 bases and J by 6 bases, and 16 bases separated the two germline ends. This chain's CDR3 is CASTSSGLSQPQHF. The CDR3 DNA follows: TGTGCCAGTACTTCGTCAGGGTTAAGTCAGCCCCAGCATTTT. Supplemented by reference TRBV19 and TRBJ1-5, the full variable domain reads DGGITQSPKYLFRKEGQNVTLSCEQNLNHDAMYWYRQDPGQGLRLIYYSQIVNDFQKGDIAEGYSVSREKKESFPLTVTSAQKNPTAFYLCASTSSGLSQPQHFGDGTRLSIL.

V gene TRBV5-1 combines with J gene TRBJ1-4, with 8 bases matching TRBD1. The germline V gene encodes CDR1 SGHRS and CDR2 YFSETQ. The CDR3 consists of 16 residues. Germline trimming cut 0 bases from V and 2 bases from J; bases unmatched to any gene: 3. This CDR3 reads CASSLGQGLTNEKLFF. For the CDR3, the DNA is TGCGCCAGCAGCTTGGGACAGGGGTTGACTAATGAAAAACTGTTTTTT.

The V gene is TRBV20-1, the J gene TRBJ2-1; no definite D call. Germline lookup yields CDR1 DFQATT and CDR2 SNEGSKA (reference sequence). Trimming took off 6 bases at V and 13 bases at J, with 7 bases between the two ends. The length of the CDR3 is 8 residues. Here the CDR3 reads CSASSQFF. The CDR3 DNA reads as TGCAGTGCATCCTCTCAGTTCTTC.

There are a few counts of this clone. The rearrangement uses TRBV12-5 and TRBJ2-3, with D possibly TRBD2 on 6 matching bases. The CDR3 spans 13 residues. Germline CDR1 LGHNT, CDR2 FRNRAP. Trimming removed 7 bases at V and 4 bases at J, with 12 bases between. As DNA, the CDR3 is TGTGCTAGTGCATCTTCGGGGGCAGATACGCAGTATTTT. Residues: CASASSGADTQYF.

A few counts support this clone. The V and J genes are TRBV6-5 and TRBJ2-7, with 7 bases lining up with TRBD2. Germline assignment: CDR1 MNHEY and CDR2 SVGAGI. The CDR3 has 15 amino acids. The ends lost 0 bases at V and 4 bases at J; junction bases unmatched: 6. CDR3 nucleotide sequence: TGTGCCAGCAGTTACTCGCCCCAGGGAGGGTACGAGCAGTACTTC. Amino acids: CASSYSPQGGYEQYF.

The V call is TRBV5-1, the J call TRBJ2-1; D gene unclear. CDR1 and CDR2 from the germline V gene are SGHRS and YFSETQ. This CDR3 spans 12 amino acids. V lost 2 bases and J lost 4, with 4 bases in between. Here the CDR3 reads CASSFRYNEQFF. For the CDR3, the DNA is TGCGCCAGCAGCTTTAGGTACAATGAGCAGTTCTTC.

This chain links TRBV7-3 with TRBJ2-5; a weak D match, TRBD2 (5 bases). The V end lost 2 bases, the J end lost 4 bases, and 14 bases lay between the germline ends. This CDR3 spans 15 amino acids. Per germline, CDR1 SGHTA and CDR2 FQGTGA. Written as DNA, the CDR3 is TGTGCCAGCAGCTTATCTGCCCAGAGCGGAGAGACCCAGTACTTC. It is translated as CASSLSAQSGETQYF. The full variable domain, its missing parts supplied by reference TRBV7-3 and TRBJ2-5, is GAGVSQTPSNKVTEKGKYVELRCDPISGHTALYWYRQSLGQGPEFLIYFQGTGAADDSGLPNDRFFAVRPEGSVSTLKIQRTERGDSAVYLCASSLSAQSGETQYFGPGTRLLVL.

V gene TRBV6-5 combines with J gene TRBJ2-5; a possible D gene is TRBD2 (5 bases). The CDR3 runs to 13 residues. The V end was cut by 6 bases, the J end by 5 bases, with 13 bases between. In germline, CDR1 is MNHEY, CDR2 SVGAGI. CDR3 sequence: CASRPPGSETQYF. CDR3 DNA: TGTGCCAGCAGACCCCCGGGGTCGGAGACCCAGTACTTC.